This is a list of T cell receptor beta chains from one sample in a study of T cell changes during pregnancy in multiple sclerosis. Clones were sequenced by immunoSEQ multiplex PCR, and TCRdb holds only the in-frame ones, with some missing. The repertoire consists of approximately 96,000 clones, with about 91% occurring once and the leading ten covering about 2%. This specimen was peripheral blood, taken after pregnancy. Receptors originate from a female donor in good health, enrolled as a control in a pregnancy study. The CDR3 runs from the conserved cysteine through the conserved F or W. Each record gives: V gene, clone size, J gene, D gene, CDR3 DNA, CDR3 protein. D genes are given only for firm matches. Some rows mark clone size as missing; the rest say once, few, many or name a class of expanded clone.

TRBV10-3	-	TRBJ2-7	-	TGTGCCGTCAACAGCCCCCCCTACGAGCAGTACTTC	CAVNSPPYEQYF
TRBV7-8	-	TRBJ1-1	-	TGTGCCAGCAGCCACACCCGTACTGAAGCTTTCTTT	CASSHTRTEAFF
TRBV11-3	-	TRBJ1-1	TRBD1	TGTGCCAGCAGCGTAGGAGCGGGACAGGGTGTCACTGAAGCTTTCTTT	CASSVGAGQGVTEAFF
TRBV6-6	-	TRBJ1-1	-	TGTGCCAGCAGTACTTACAGGGCCACTGAAGCTTTCTTT	CASSTYRATEAFF
TRBV7-8	-	TRBJ1-2	-	TGTGCCAGCAGCTTATGGCGGGTTGATGGCTACACCTTC	CASSLWRVDGYTF
TRBV9	-	TRBJ1-4	-	TGTGCCAGCAGCAGGGACATCGATGAAAAACTGTTTTTT	CASSRDIDEKLFF
TRBV28	-	TRBJ1-1	-	TGTGCCAGCAGTTTGAGGGTCTCGGCCACTGAAGCTTTCTTT	CASSLRVSATEAFF
TRBV7-3	-	TRBJ2-1	-	TGTGCCAGCAGCTTAACAGGGGACAATGAGCAGTTCTTC	CASSLTGDNEQFF
TRBV15	-	TRBJ1-1	-	TGTGCCACCAGCAGAGATAAGGCCGGGGAGGCCACTGAAGCTTTCTTT	CATSRDKAGEATEAFF
TRBV13	-	TRBJ1-2	TRBD1	TGTGCCAGCAGTCAGGGACAGGGAGGTTACTATGGCTACACCTTC	CASSQGQGGYYGYTF
TRBV7-6	-	TRBJ2-7	TRBD1	TGTGCCAGCAGCTTCGGACAGGGCTACGAGCAGTACTTC	CASSFGQGYEQYF
TRBV9	few	TRBJ1-1	TRBD1	TGTGCCAGCAGCGTAGCTTTAACAGGGGTCGGGGAAGCTTTCTTT	CASSVALTGVGEAFF
TRBV21-1	-	TRBJ1-3	-	TGTGCCAGCAGCAAAGATGGGCAGGCTGAGAGAAACACCATATATTTT	CASSKDGQAERNTIYF
TRBV5-1	-	TRBJ1-6	-	TGCGCCAGCAGCTTCGTGTCGAGCTCCTATAATTCACCCCTCCACTTT	CASSFVSSSYNSPLHF
TRBV19	-	TRBJ1-1	-	TGTGCCAGTAGTATATGGGGGGGAGGAATTGAAGCTTTCTTT	CASSIWGGGIEAFF
TRBV5-6	-	TRBJ2-7	-	TGTGCCAGCAGCTCAGGGTACGAGCAGTACTTC	CASSSGYEQYF
TRBV9	-	TRBJ2-1	-	TGTGCCAGCAGCGTAGACGCGGGGCTCTACAATGAGCAGTTCTTC	CASSVDAGLYNEQFF
TRBV5-1	-	TRBJ2-7	TRBD2	TGCGCCAGCAGCTTGGAGGGAGGGATCCACGAGCAGTACTTC	CASSLEGGIHEQYF
TRBV30	-	TRBJ2-5	-	TGTGCCTGGGATTATGGACAGCAAGAGACCCAGTACTTC	CAWDYGQQETQYF
TRBV7-9	-	TRBJ2-7	-	TGTGCCAGCAGCTTAGTAGGGGTCGAGCAGTACTTC	CASSLVGVEQYF
TRBV9	-	TRBJ2-7	-	TGTGCCAGCAGCCTCGGCGCCGGGGCCTACGAGCAGTACTTC	CASSLGAGAYEQYF
TRBV27	-	TRBJ2-7	-	TGTGCCAGCAGTCCCACCCGGGGAAGCTTTTTCCACGAGCAGTACTTC	CASSPTRGSFFHEQYF
TRBV19	-	TRBJ1-5	-	TGTGCCAGTAGTGACAGTTATAGCAATCAGCCCCAGCATTTT	CASSDSYSNQPQHF
TRBV19	-	TRBJ2-1	-	TGTGCCAGTAGTATAGGGAGCCCCGAGCAGTTCTTC	CASSIGSPEQFF
TRBV13	-	TRBJ1-1	-	TGTGCCAGCAGCTTAGTGGTGGCGAGGGGGACTGAAGCTTTCTTT	CASSLVVARGTEAFF
TRBV5-4	-	TRBJ1-5	-	TGTGCCAGCAGCGCAGCCCGGGGGGAGCCCCAGCATTTT	CASSAARGEPQHF
TRBV5-4	few	TRBJ1-2	-	TGTGCCAGCAGCCCGGCCGGAGGGGACTATGGCTACACCTTC	CASSPAGGDYGYTF